This TCR beta chain was sequenced during a study of T cell responses to AZD1222 COVID-19 vaccine. Study results and caveats: Baseline antibody screening turned up just a handful of seropositive AZD1222 recipients.

V lost 8 bases, J lost 3 bases, and 6 bases stayed unmatched. Germline values: CDR1 MNHEY, CDR2 SVGAGI. This CDR3 is built from 13 residues. Concerning this clone: Its target is not known.

Clones were read by immunoSEQ multiplex PCR, and TCRdb kept only the in-frame ones, dropping some. The sample gives about 120,000 clones, roughly 91% of which show up once; about 4.1% is in the top ten. This TCR was recovered from an adult in good health. The sample in question was peripheral blood, obtained on day 0 of AZD1222 vaccination. The rearrangement links TRBV6-5 to TRBJ2-7, with 8 bases that match TRBD2. The CDR3, as DNA: TGTGCCAGCTCCCCGGGGGGGGTCTACGAGCAGTACTTC. Encoded protein: CASSPGGVYEQYF.